What follows are 17 T cell receptor beta chains derived from one specimen sequenced in a study of control samples from healthy donors and cancer patients. Only in-frame clones appear in the TCRdb table, and some are missing; sequencing was by immunoSEQ multiplex PCR. Among about 160,000 clones listed, about 94% were seen once. The sequenced material came from blood. The source of these receptors is a woman aged 40 to 50 in good health.

This clone was observed once. The chain couples TRBV12-3 or TRBV12-4 to TRBJ1-1; no firm D call. This CDR3 has 12 residues. The V end lost 5 bases, the J end lost 11 bases, and 15 bases lay between the germline ends. The CDR3 DNA is TGTGCCAGCAGTCCCAGGCGCCACTGGGCTTTCTTT. Protein product: CASSPRRHWAFF.

The V call is TRBV11-2, the J call TRBJ2-5, with D tentatively TRBD1 or TRBD2 (5 bases each). Germline CDR1 and CDR2: SGHAT and FQNNGV. There are 15 residues in the CDR3. V was pared by 5 bases and J by 1 base, with 14 bases between. CDR3 in amino acids: CASSPNRGRQETQYF. As DNA, the CDR3 is TGTGCCAGCAGCCCCAACCGGGGACGCCAAGAGACCCAGTACTTC.

The chain combines TRBV27 with TRBJ2-2, with a possible D match to TRBD1 (5 bases). The CDR3 has 15 amino acids. Trimming shortened V by 6 bases and J by 6 bases, and 17 bases separated the two germline ends. Germline CDR1 is MNHEY and CDR2 is SMNVEV (reference sequence). CDR3 DNA: TGTGCCAGCAGACAACCTCAGGGAACGCCCGGGGAGCTGTTTTTT. Translated: CASRQPQGTPGELFF.

This clone was seen only a few times. V and J are TRBV5-1 and TRBJ1-5, with TRBD1 identical over 7 bases. V dropped 7 bases and J dropped 5; count of bases not matched to a gene: 12. Per germline, CDR1 SGHRS and CDR2 YFSETQ. The CDR3 is made up of 15 amino acids. CDR3 region: CASREQAGGDQPQHF. CDR3 sequence (DNA): TGCGCCAGCCGGGAACAAGCAGGGGGTGATCAGCCCCAGCATTTT.

This sequence joins TRBV3-1 (or the pseudogene TRBV3-2) and TRBJ1-6; 9 bases line up with TRBD1. The CDR3 loop spans 16 amino acids. CDR1 and CDR2 from the germline V gene are LGHDT and YNNKEL (reference sequence). Trimming removed 7 bases from V and 11 bases from J; junction bases left unmatched: 15. The chain's CDR3 is CASTGDRGCLEAPLHF. The CDR3 DNA reads as TGTGCCAGCACCGGCGACAGGGGGTGCTTGGAGGCACCCCTCCACTTT.

CDR3 DNA sequence: TGCGCCAGCAGCCAAGGGGCCCTGGAGGTAGATACGCAGTATTTT. It specifies CASSQGALEVDTQYF. J is TRBJ2-3 and V is TRBV4-3, with D tentatively TRBD2 (5 bases). CDR3 length: 15 amino acids. V was trimmed by 1 base and J by 5 bases, leaving 13 bases between them. Looked up from germline, CDR1 is LGHNA and CDR2 is YSLEER.

The V and J genes are TRBV7-2 and TRBJ1-2; 11 positions match TRBD1. This CDR3 spans 17 amino acids. The germline V gene has CDR1 SGHTA and CDR2 FQGNSA. J was trimmed by 4 bases and V by 4 bases; bases with no gene match: 11. This chain's CDR3 is CASSSQRTGGRLYGYTF. In nucleotides, the CDR3 is TGTGCCAGCAGCTCCCAAAGGACAGGGGGCCGACTCTATGGCTACACCTTC. Looking up the rest from reference TRBV7-2 and TRBJ1-2 gives the full variable domain: GAGVSQSPSNKVTEKGKDVELRCDPISGHTALYWYRQSLGQGLEFLIYFQGNSAPDKSGLPSDRFSAERTGGSVSTLTIQRTQQEDSAVYLCASSSQRTGGRLYGYTFGSGTRLTVV.

Written as DNA, the CDR3 is TGTGCCAGCAGTTCCGACAGGAATCAGCCCCAGCATTTT. It encodes CASSSDRNQPQHF. This chain uses TRBV11-2 with TRBJ1-5; D possibly corresponds to TRBD1 (6 bases). Germline values: CDR1 SGHAT, CDR2 FQNNGV. Trimming cost V 6 bases and J 4 bases, with 10 bases left between them. The CDR3 runs 13 residues.

The table lists this clone with a count of one. The chain combines TRBV19 with TRBJ2-2, with D possibly TRBD2 on 6 matching bases. V was cut by 5 bases and J by 0 bases, with 19 bases left in between. Germline V gives CDR1 LNHDA, CDR2 SQIVND (reference sequence). The CDR3 extends over 18 amino acids. CDR3 sequence reads: CASSGGEWVAANTGELFF. CDR3 sequence (DNA): TGTGCCAGTAGTGGGGGAGAATGGGTAGCGGCGAACACCGGGGAGCTGTTTTTT.

The J gene is TRBJ1-5, the V gene TRBV10-2; tentatively, D is TRBD1 (5 bases). CDR3 length: 17 residues. CDR1 is WSHSY and CDR2 is SAAADI in the germline V gene. The ends were cut back, 1 base at V and 1 base at J, with 14 bases in the middle. The CDR3 nucleotides are TGCGCCAGCAGTGAGTTACGGGGGTGGGAAAGCAATCAGCCCCAGCATTTT. As protein: CASSELRGWESNQPQHF.

The chain links TRBV7-9 to TRBJ1-1; the D gene is possibly TRBD1 (6 bases). CDR3 length: 15 amino acids. Germline V gene lookup returns CDR1 SEHNR and CDR2 FQNEAQ (reference sequence). V was pared by 2 bases and J by 11 bases, with 21 bases between. CDR3 loop: CASSLTLGGGFVAFF. CDR3 coding DNA: TGTGCCAGCAGCTTAACGCTAGGGGGGGGCTTTGTTGCTTTCTTT.

J is TRBJ1-2 and V is TRBV10-2; D call uncertain. The CDR3 has 15 amino acids. CDR1 is WSHSY, CDR2 SAAADI, per germline. The V gene lost 6 bases and the J gene lost 2 bases, with 16 bases spanning the gap. The DNA for the CDR3 is TGCGCCAGCAGCCCTCAGAGGACGGGCAACTATGGCTACACCTTC. Translating gives CASSPQRTGNYGYTF.

The V call is TRBV5-4, the J call TRBJ2-1; TRBD2 matches at 7 bases. J was trimmed by 6 bases and V by 2 bases; bases with no gene match: 8. The CDR3 contains 15 residues. The germline CDR1 and CDR2 sequences are SGHNT and YYREEE (reference sequence). CDR3 sequence (DNA): TGTGCCAGCAGCTTATTAAGGGACTACTCCAATGAGCAGTTCTTC. It yields the protein CASSLLRDYSNEQFF.

This chain links TRBV7-2 with TRBJ1-1; tentative D call: TRBD1 (5 bases). CDR1 SGHTA and CDR2 FQGNSA come from the germline V gene. This CDR3 has 13 amino acids. The V end was cut by 6 bases, the J end by 4 bases, with 12 bases between. The CDR3 region has the DNA TGTGCCAGCAGAGCGCAGGGATTCACTGAAGCTTTCTTT. Translated, it gives CASRAQGFTEAFF.

The chain combines TRBV9 with TRBJ1-6, with D unresolved. Per germline, CDR1 SGDLS and CDR2 YYNGEE. V gave up 5 bases and J gave up 7 bases, with 7 bases separating them. The CDR3 has 12 amino acids. The CDR3 coding sequence is TGTGCCAGCAGTGCCTCAAATTCACCCCTCCACTTT. Protein product: CASSASNSPLHF.

J is TRBJ1-2 and V is TRBV10-3; 10 bases match TRBD1. After removal of 2 bases from V and 8 bases from J, the junction contained 2 bases not matched to a gene. The CDR3 contains 13 residues. Looked up from germline, CDR1 is ENHRY and CDR2 is SYGVKD. The DNA for the CDR3 is TGTGCCATCAGTGAGGACAGGGGGCACGGCTACACCTTC. This gives the protein CAISEDRGHGYTF.

The rearrangement links TRBV19 to TRBJ2-3; no clear D gene. Germline assignment: CDR1 LNHDA and CDR2 SQIVND (reference sequence). The CDR3 extends over 14 amino acids. Deletions cut 0 bases from V and 3 bases from J, with 7 bases between. The CDR3 reads CASSIEAETDTQYF. In nucleotides, the CDR3 is TGTGCCAGTAGTATAGAGGCAGAAACAGATACGCAGTATTTT. Based on the CDR3 plus reference TRBV19 and TRBJ2-3, the full variable domain is DGGITQSPKYLFRKEGQNVTLSCEQNLNHDAMYWYRQDPGQGLRLIYYSQIVNDFQKGDIAEGYSVSREKKESFPLTVTSAQKNPTAFYLCASSIEAETDTQYFGPGTRLTVL.